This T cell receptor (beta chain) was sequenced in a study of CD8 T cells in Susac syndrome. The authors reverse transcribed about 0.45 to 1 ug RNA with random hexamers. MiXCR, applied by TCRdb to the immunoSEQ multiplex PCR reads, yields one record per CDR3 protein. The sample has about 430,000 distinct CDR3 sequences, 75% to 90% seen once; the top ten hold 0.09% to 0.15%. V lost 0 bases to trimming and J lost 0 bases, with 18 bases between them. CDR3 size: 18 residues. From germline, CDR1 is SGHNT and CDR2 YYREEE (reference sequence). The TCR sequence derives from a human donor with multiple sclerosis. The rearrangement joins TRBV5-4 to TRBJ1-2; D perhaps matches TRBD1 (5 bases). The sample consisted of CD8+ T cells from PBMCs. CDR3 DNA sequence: TGTGCCAGCAGCTTGGTGGGGCCGAGTCACACACCTAACTATGGCTACACCTTC. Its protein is CASSLVGPSHTPNYGYTF.